This T cell receptor beta chain was identified in a study of CXCR3-negative and CXCR3-positive naive CD8 T cells. Study background: The total count of TRB reads reached 130 million to 150 million, and each library contributed about 1.5 +/- 0.3 million.

The CDR3 loop spans 13 amino acids. Germline CDR1 LGHDT, CDR2 YNNKEL (reference sequence). The study made its TRB cDNA libraries by 5' RACE, adding UMI labels. TCRdb reprocessed the 5' RACE reads; each CDR3 protein has one entry and no DNA is given. The record lists around 45,000 distinct CDR3 sequences, of which the ten most abundant hold 1.6%. Sequencing input: naive CXCR3- CD8+ T cells from blood. Sample subset: CD45RO-CCR7+CD27+CD95- naive CD8+ T cells lacking CXCR3 (TNR3-). This TCR came from a human donor in good health. Some clones in this sample may be carry-over from other donors' samples. The V gene is TRBV3-1, the J gene TRBJ1-1. The CDR3 loop is CASSSSGYFGAFF.